This T cell receptor beta chain was captured by sequencing in a study of T cell responses to AZD1222 COVID-19 vaccine. Sequencing was performed with immunoSEQ multiplex PCR; in TCRdb, only in-frame clones are kept and a portion is missing. The sample carries roughly 150,000 clones, about 90% recorded once. Findings of the study overall: Reportedly, nearly half of unique spike TCRs recognized epitopes outside B.1.351/B.1.1.7 mutations. Increased Spike-specific TCR breadth and depth were observed after two AZD1222 doses. The donor group comprised mostly white British people and more females; the analysis possibly underestimated clonal diversity.

Trimming took off 3 bases at V and 11 bases at J, with 17 bases between the two ends. Germline CDR1 and CDR2: SGHDT and YYEEEE. The CDR3 extends over 13 amino acids. In the case of this clone: Its antigen is unknown.

The receptor comes from an adult who received the AZD1222 COVID-19 vaccine. The source was peripheral blood, collected 28 days after the second AZD1222 dose. The chain carries TRBV5-6 and TRBJ1-2; D not resolved. The CDR3 loop is CASSSRALSGYTF. The CDR3 DNA reads TGTGCCAGCAGCTCCCGTGCGCTCAGTGGTTACACCTTC.